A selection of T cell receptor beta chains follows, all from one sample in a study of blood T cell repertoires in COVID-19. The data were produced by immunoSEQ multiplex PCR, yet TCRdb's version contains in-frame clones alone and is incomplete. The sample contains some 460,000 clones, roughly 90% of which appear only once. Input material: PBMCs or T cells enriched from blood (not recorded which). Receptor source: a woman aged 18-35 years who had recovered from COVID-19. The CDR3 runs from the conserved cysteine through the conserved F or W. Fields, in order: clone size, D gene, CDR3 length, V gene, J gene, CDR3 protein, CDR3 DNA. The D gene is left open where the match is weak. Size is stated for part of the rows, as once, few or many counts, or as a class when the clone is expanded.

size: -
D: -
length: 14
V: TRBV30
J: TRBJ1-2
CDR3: CAWRDPDSFYGYTF
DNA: TGTGCCTGGAGGGACCCCGACAGCTTCTATGGCTACACCTTC

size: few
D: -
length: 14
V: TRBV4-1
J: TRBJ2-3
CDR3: CASSFGGGRDTQYF
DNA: TGCGCCAGCAGCTTCGGGGGTGGGAGGGATACGCAGTATTTT

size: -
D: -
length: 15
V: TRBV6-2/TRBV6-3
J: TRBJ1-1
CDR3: CASSYRGGLDTEAFF
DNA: TGTGCCAGCAGTTACCGTGGAGGGTTAGACACTGAAGCTTTCTTT

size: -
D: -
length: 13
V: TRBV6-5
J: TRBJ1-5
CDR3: CASTSGGGRPQHF
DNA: TGTGCCAGCACCTCTGGGGGGGGCCGGCCCCAGCATTTT

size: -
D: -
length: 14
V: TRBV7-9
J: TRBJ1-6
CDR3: CASSSSSYNSPLHF
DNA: TGTGCCAGCAGCTCTAGCTCCTATAATTCACCCCTCCACTTT

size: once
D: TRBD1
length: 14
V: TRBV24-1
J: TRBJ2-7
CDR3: CATSGTGVGYEQYF
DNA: TGTGCCACCAGTGGAACAGGGGTCGGGTACGAGCAGTACTTC

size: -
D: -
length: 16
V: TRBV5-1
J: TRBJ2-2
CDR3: CASSLDGAPGTGELFF
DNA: TGCGCCAGCAGCTTGGATGGGGCCCCGGGCACCGGGGAGCTGTTTTTT

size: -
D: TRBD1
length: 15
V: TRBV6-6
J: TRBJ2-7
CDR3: CASSSPGTGAGEQYF
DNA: TGTGCCAGCAGTTCCCCCGGGACAGGGGCGGGGGAGCAGTACTTC

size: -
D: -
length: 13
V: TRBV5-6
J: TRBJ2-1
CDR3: CASSGGTLNEQFF
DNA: TGTGCCAGCAGCGGCGGGACCCTCAATGAGCAGTTCTTC

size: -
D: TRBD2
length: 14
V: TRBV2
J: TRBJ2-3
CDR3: CASSSGGAGDTQYF
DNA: TGTGCCAGCAGCAGCGGGGGGGCGGGGGATACGCAGTATTTT

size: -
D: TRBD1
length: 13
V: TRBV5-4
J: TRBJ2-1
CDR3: CASSFGTGGPEFF
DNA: TGTGCCAGCAGCTTCGGGACAGGGGGTCCGGAGTTCTTC

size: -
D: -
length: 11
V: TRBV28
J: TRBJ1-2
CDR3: CASSRDYGYTF
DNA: TGTGCCAGCAGCCGGGACTATGGCTACACCTTC

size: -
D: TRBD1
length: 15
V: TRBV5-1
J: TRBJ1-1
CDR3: CASSPTGTGNTEAFF
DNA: TGCGCCAGCAGCCCAACCGGGACAGGGAACACTGAAGCTTTCTTT

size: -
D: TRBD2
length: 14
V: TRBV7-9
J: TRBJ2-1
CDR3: CASSLSGGGDEQFF
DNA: TGTGCCAGCAGCTTGAGCGGGGGCGGCGATGAGCAGTTCTTC

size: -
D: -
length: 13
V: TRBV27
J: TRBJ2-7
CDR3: CASSGGVDYEQYF
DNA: TGTGCCAGCAGCGGAGGGGTTGACTACGAGCAGTACTTC

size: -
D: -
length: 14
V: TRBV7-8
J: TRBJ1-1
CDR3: CASSFSSGQGEAFF
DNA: TGTGCCAGCAGCTTTTCTTCGGGTCAGGGTGAAGCTTTCTTT

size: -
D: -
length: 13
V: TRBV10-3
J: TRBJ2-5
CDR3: CATDTGSQETQYF
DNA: TGTGCCACTGATACGGGGTCTCAAGAGACCCAGTACTTC

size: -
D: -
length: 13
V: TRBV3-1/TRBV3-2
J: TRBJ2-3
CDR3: CASTTQGMDTQYF
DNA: TGTGCCAGCACCACGCAGGGGATGGATACGCAGTATTTT

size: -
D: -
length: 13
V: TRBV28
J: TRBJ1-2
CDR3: CASSSRRRYGYTF
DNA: TGTGCCAGCAGCTCCCGTCGGCGGTATGGCTACACCTTC

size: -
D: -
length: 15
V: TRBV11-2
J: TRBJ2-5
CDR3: CASSLFRGERKTQYF
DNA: TGTGCCAGCAGCTTATTTCGTGGGGAGCGAAAGACCCAGTACTTC

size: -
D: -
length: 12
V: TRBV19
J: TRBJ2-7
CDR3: CASSSRRDEQYF
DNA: TGTGCCAGTAGTTCCCGGAGAGACGAGCAGTACTTC

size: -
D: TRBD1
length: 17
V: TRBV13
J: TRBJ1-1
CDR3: CASSLILTGGFWTEAFF
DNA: TGTGCCAGCAGCTTAATCCTGACAGGGGGTTTTTGGACTGAAGCTTTCTTT

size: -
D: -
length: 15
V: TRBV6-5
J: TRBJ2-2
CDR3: CASRPYGRLTGELFF
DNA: TGTGCCAGCAGACCTTATGGGAGATTGACCGGGGAGCTGTTTTTT

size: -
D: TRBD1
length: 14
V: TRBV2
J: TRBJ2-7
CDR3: CATKIDRGPYEQYF
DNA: TGTGCCACCAAGATAGACAGGGGGCCCTACGAGCAGTACTTC

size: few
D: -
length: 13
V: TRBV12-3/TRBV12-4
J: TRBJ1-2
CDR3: CASTSVGLYGYTF
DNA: TGTGCCAGCACATCCGTCGGACTCTATGGCTACACCTTC

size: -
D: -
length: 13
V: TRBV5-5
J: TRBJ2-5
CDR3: CASSLQGGETQYF
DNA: TGTGCCAGCAGCTTGCAGGGTGGCGAGACCCAGTACTTC

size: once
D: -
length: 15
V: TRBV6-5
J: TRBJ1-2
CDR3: CASSYVSGGLYGYTF
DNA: TGTGCCAGCAGTTACGTCTCCGGGGGGCTCTACGGCTACACCTTC

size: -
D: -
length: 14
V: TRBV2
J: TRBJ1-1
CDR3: CASSPTGTVAEAFF
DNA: TGTGCCAGCAGTCCGACGGGGACTGTAGCTGAAGCTTTCTTT

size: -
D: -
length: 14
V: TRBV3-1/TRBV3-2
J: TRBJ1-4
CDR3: CASSREATNEKLFF
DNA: TGTGCCAGCAGCCGGGAGGCAACTAATGAAAAACTGTTTTTT

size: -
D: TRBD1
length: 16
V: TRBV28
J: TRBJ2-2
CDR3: CASRFGGTGGRRELFF
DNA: TGTGCCAGCAGATTCGGAGGGACAGGGGGGCGGAGGGAGCTGTTTTTT

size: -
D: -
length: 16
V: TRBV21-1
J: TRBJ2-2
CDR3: CASRIDRAPNTGELFF
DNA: TGTGCCAGCAGAATCGACAGGGCCCCTAACACCGGGGAGCTGTTTTTT

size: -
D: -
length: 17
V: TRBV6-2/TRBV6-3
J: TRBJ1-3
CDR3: CASSPRGQRLSGNTIYF
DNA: TGTGCCAGCAGCCCTCGCGGACAGAGACTCTCTGGAAACACCATATATTTT

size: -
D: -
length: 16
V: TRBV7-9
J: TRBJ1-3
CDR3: CASSLETVPFGNTIYF
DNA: TGTGCCAGCAGCTTAGAGACAGTGCCTTTCGGGAACACCATATATTTT

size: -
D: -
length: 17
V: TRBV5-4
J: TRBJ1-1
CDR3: CASSQPEQGPRGAEAFF
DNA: TGTGCCAGCAGCCAGCCCGAACAGGGACCCAGGGGCGCTGAAGCTTTCTTT

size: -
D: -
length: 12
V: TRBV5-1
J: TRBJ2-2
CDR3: CASSFYAGELFF
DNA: TGCGCCAGCAGCTTTTATGCCGGGGAGCTGTTTTTT

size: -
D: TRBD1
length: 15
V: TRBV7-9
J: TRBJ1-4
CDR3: CASSPRDRAGEKLFF
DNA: TGTGCCAGCAGCCCGCGGGACAGGGCGGGTGAAAAACTGTTTTTT

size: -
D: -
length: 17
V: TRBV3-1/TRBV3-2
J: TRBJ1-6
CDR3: CASSQAEQAIYNSPLHF
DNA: TGTGCCAGCAGCCAAGCTGAGCAGGCAATCTATAATTCACCCCTCCACTTT

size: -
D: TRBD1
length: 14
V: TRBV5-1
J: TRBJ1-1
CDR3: CASSLEGRDRPTFF
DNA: TGCGCCAGCAGCTTGGAGGGGAGGGACAGGCCCACTTTCTTT

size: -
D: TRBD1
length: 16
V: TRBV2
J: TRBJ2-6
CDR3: CASSDRGPSGANVLTF
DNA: TGTGCCAGCTCTGACAGGGGGCCTTCTGGGGCCAACGTCCTGACTTTC

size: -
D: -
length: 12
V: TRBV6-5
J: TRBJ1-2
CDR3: CASSHAERGYTF
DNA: TGTGCCAGCAGTCACGCAGAGCGCGGCTACACCTTC

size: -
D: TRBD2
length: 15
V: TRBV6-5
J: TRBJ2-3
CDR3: CASRLRGGSTDTQYF
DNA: TGTGCCAGCAGATTACGGGGGGGAAGCACAGATACGCAGTATTTT

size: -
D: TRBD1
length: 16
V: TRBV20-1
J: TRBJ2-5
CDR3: CSASDRRDRGRETQYF
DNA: TGCAGTGCTAGTGATCGCCGGGACAGGGGGAGGGAGACCCAGTACTTC

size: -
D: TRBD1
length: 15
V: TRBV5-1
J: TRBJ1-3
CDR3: CASSLDRGRGNTIYF
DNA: TGCGCCAGCAGCCTGGACAGGGGGAGAGGAAACACCATATATTTT

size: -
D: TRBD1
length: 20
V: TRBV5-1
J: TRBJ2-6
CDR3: CASSGLQPGTDPSGANVLTF
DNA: TGCGCCAGCAGCGGATTACAACCCGGGACAGACCCCTCTGGGGCCAACGTCCTGACTTTC

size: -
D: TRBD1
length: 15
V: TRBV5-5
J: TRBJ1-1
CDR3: CASSGRQGSNTEAFF
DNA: TGTGCCAGCAGCGGACGACAGGGATCGAACACTGAAGCTTTCTTT

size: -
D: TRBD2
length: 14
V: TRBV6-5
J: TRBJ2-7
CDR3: CASRLAGPGYEQYF
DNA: TGTGCCAGCAGACTAGCGGGGCCCGGTTACGAGCAGTACTTC

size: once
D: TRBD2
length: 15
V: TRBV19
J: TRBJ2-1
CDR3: CASSFGSGGFGEQFF
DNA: TGTGCCAGTTCCTTCGGGAGCGGGGGGTTCGGGGAGCAGTTCTTC

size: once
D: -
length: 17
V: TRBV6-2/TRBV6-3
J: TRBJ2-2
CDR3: CASSYSEGATDTGELFF
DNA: TGTGCCAGCAGTTATTCGGAGGGGGCAACGGACACCGGGGAGCTGTTTTTT

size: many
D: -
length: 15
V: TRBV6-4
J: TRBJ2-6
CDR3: CASSEMRSGANVLTF
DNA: TGTGCCAGCAGTGAGATGCGTTCTGGGGCCAACGTCCTGACTTTC

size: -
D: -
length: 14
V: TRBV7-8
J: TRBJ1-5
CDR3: CASSPPGSSRPQHF
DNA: TGTGCCAGCAGCCCCCCTGGGAGTTCCCGGCCCCAGCATTTT

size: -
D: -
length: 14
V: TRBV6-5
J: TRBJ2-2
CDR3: CASSPGQITGELFF
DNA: TGTGCCAGCAGTCCCGGACAGATCACCGGGGAGCTGTTTTTT

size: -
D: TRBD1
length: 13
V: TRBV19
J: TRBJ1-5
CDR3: CASTNQGGQPQHF
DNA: TGTGCCAGTACAAACCAGGGGGGTCAGCCCCAGCATTTT

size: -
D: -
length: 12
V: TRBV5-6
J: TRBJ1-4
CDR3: CASSRIGEKLFF
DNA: TGTGCCAGCAGTCGGATCGGGGAAAAACTGTTTTTT

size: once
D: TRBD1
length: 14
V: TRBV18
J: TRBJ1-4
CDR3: CASSQDRQNEKLFF
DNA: TGTGCCAGCTCACAGGACAGGCAAAATGAAAAACTGTTTTTT